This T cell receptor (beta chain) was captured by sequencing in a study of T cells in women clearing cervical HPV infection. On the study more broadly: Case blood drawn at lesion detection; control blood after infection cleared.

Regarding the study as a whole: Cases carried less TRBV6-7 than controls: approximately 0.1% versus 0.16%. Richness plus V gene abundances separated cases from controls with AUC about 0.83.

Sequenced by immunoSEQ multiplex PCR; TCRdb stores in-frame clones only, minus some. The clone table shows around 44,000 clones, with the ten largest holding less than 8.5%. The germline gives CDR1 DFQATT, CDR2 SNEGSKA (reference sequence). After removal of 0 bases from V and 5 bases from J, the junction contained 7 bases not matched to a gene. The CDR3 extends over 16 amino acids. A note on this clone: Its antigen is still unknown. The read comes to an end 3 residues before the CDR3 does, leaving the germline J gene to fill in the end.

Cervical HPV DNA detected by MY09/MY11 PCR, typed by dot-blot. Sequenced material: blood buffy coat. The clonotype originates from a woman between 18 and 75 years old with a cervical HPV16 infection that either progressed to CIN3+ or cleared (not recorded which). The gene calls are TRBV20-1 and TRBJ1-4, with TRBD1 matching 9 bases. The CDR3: CSARDKETGGNEKLFF. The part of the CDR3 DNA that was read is TGCAGTGCTAGAGATAAGGAGACAGGGGGAAATGAAAAA.